The 13 T cell receptor beta chains given below trace back to one sample, sequenced in a study of blood T cell repertoires in COVID-19. Some clones are missing from TCRdb's copy, which holds only in-frame ones; the method was immunoSEQ multiplex PCR. Found here are 70,000 to 80,000 clones, 85% of them singletons; the top ten hold around 40%. Source material: peripheral blood. The receptors were sampled from a woman older than 75 with active or convalescent COVID-19.

Notes on this clone: The sample holds other DNA sequences that translate to the same CDR3. This sequence joins TRBV9 and TRBJ2-7; TRBD2 matches at 8 bases. The CDR3 loop spans 12 amino acids. V lost 6 bases and J lost 3; bases outside the gene matches: 2. Germline CDR1 reads SGDLS; CDR2 reads YYNGEE. DNA of the CDR3: TGTGCCAGCAACCGGGGGGGCTACGAGCAGTACTTC. Its protein product is CASNRGGYEQYF.

This sequence joins TRBV20-1 and TRBJ2-3, with a possible D match to TRBD2 (5 bases). Germline V gene data show CDR1 as DFQATT and CDR2 as SNEGSKA (reference sequence). Trimming removed 3 bases from V and 0 bases from J, with 19 bases in between. The CDR3 extends over 17 amino acids. The CDR3 is CSASSREWTGSTDTQYF. The DNA for the CDR3 is TGCAGTGCTAGTTCGAGGGAATGGACGGGGAGCACAGATACGCAGTATTTT.

V and J are TRBV4-1 and TRBJ1-2; D perhaps matches TRBD1 (5 bases). CDR1 is MGHRA and CDR2 is YSYEKL in the germline V gene. V lost 6 bases, J lost 6 bases, and 11 bases lay in between. The CDR3 covers 12 residues. The CDR3 sequence: CASSGARDGYTF. Written as DNA, the CDR3 is TGCGCCAGCAGTGGGGCTCGGGATGGCTACACCTTC.

This clone was picked up one time. Here the CDR3 reads CASSKDGGQKSAGYGYTF. The CDR3 nucleotides read TGTGCCAGCAGCAAAGATGGGGGACAGAAATCTGCTGGCTATGGCTACACCTTC. The rearrangement uses TRBV21-1 and TRBJ1-2; the listed D gene, TRBD1, was not tested against the DNA. TRBV21-1 is a recognized pseudogene. This CDR3 spans 18 amino acids.

This clone has only one observation. The chain has TRBV6-5 and TRBJ1-4, with D unclear. There are 15 residues in the CDR3. V was cut by 2 bases and J by 0 bases, with 7 bases left in between. CDR1 and CDR2 (germline): MNHEY, SVGAGI. This CDR3 is CASSYGLTTNEKLFF. The CDR3 region has the DNA TGTGCCAGCAGTTACGGACTCACAACTAATGAAAAACTGTTTTTT.

This clone has just a few counts. The chain uses TRBV4-1 and TRBJ2-5; tentative D call: TRBD2 (7 bases). Trimming stripped 0 bases from V and 7 bases from J, with 21 bases between. CDR3 length: 17 residues. Germline CDR1 is MGHRA and CDR2 is YSYEKL. The CDR3 protein is CASSQDEGGGLGATQYF. DNA for the CDR3: TGCGCCAGCAGCCAAGATGAGGGGGGAGGGTTAGGGGCGACCCAGTACTTC.

This sequence joins TRBV27 and TRBJ2-5, with D possibly being TRBD1 (6 bases). Germline lookup yields CDR1 MNHEY and CDR2 SMNVEV (reference sequence). The CDR3 loop spans 15 amino acids. Trimming took off 6 bases at V and 5 bases at J, with 19 bases between the two ends. As DNA, the CDR3 is TGTGCCAGCAGCTTAAGCAGGGGAATTTTGGAGACCCAGTACTTC. Translated: CASSLSRGILETQYF.

Turning to this clone: This could be a read error, since a much larger clone is one nucleotide away. The chain couples TRBV7-3 to TRBJ2-2, with 10 bases lining up with TRBD2. CDR1 is SGHTA, CDR2 FQGTGA, per germline. CDR3 size: 16 residues. Trimming cost V 4 bases and J 0 bases; bases outside gene matches: 2. This chain's CDR3 is CASSSGLAANTGELFF. The CDR3 nucleotides read TGTGCCAGCAGCTCAGGACTAGCGGCGAACACCGGGGAGCTGTTTTTT.

The chain has TRBV10-2 and TRBJ2-2, with D possibly being TRBD1 (6 bases). Germline CDR1 is WSHSY and CDR2 is SAAADI. The V and J ends lost 0 bases and 4 bases respectively, with 15 bases between them. This CDR3 contains 17 residues. For the CDR3, the DNA is TGCGCCAGCAGTGAGTCGATTATGGACAGTATCACCGGGGAGCTGTTTTTT. Its protein product is CASSESIMDSITGELFF.

The J gene is TRBJ1-6, the V gene TRBV21-1; TRBD1 is taken as the D call from the table, unchecked against the DNA. TRBV21-1 is marked as a pseudogene. The CDR3 runs 17 residues. The CDR3 loop reads CASSKAISTGPDSPLHF. In nucleotides, the CDR3 is TGTGCCAGCAGCAAAGCGATCTCGACAGGTCCGGATTCACCCCTCCACTTT.

The chain employs TRBV14 and TRBJ2-5; D is possibly TRBD1 (6 bases). The CDR3 runs 15 residues. With 0 bases removed from V and 7 bases from J, the gap between germline ends came to 15 bases. Germline V gives CDR1 SGHDN, CDR2 FVKESK. In DNA, the CDR3 is TGTGCCAGCAGCCAAGATTATGTGGGGGCCGCGACCCAGTACTTC. Translating it yields CASSQDYVGAATQYF.

The chain joins TRBV11-2 to TRBJ2-7; 7 nucleotides align to TRBD1. CDR3 size: 14 residues. Germline V gene data show CDR1 as SGHAT and CDR2 as FQNNGV. V lost 1 base, J lost 4 bases, and 4 bases stayed unmatched. CDR3 region: CASSLVRGPYEQYF. DNA of the CDR3: TGTGCCAGCAGCTTAGTGAGGGGGCCTTACGAGCAGTACTTC.

The gene calls are TRBV7-9 and TRBJ2-5; TRBD2 matches 7 bases. Germline V gives CDR1 SEHNR, CDR2 FQNEAQ (reference sequence). Germline trimming cut 5 bases from V and 3 bases from J; bases unmatched to any gene: 9. This CDR3 is built from 15 residues. The CDR3 spells CASSPRGGPEETQYF. In DNA form, the CDR3 reads TGTGCCAGCAGCCCGCGGGGAGGGCCCGAAGAGACCCAGTACTTC.